Presented here are 2 T cell receptor beta chains from one specimen sequenced in a study of blood T cells in healthy people across ages. Combining a sample-barcoded 5' primer with a J-beta primer mix, a second PCR ran for roughly 7 to 11 cycles. Each CDR3 protein is one row after TCRdb ran MiXCR on the 5' RACE reads. The sample yields about 1.5 million distinct CDR3 sequences, around 40% seen once. Sequences were obtained from blood. These receptors all stem from a woman younger than 35 in good health.

This rearrangement joins TRBV20-1 to TRBJ1-2; D gene unclear. CDR1 is DFQATT, CDR2 SNEGSKA, per germline (reference sequence). Trimming cost V 1 base and J 0 bases, with 9 bases left between them. CDR3 length equals 14 residues. The CDR3 loop reads CSARVRLANYGYTF. The CDR3 bases are TGCAGTGCTAGAGTCAGGCTAGCTAACTATGGCTACACCTTC.

The J gene is TRBJ2-1, the V gene TRBV20-1; 15 bases align to TRBD2. Per germline, CDR1 DFQATT and CDR2 SNEGSKA (reference sequence). The length of the CDR3 is 18 residues. Unmatched junction bases numbered 10, after V lost 5 bases and J lost 2 bases. CDR3 residues: CSARGLAGGTSTYNEQFF. DNA for the CDR3: TGCAGTGCTCGGGGACTAGCGGGAGGTACCTCCACCTACAATGAGCAGTTCTTC.